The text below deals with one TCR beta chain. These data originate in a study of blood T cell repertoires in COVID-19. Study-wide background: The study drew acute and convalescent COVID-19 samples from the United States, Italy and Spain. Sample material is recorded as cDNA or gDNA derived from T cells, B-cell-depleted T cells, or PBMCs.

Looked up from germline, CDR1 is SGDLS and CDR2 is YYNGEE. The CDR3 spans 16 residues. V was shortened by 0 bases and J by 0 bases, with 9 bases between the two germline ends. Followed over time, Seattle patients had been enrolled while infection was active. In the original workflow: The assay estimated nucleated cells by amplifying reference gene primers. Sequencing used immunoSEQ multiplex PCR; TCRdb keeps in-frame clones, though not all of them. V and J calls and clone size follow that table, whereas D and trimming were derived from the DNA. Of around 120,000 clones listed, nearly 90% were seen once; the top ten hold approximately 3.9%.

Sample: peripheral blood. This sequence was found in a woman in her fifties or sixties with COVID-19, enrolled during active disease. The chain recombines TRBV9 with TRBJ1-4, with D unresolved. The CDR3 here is CASSVDPGTTNEKLFF. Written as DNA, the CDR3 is TGTGCCAGCAGCGTAGACCCAGGAACAACTAATGAAAAACTGTTTTTT.